The sequence of this T cell receptor (beta chain) was determined in a study of T cells expressing NK-cell markers. Study details: The study sequenced eight donors, seven HCMV-seropositive and one seronegative.

Following a re-call of the 5' RACE reads, TCRdb has one entry per CDR3 protein and lacks DNA. This table lists more than 120,000 distinct CDR3 sequences. The CDR3 consists of 15 residues. CDR1 and CDR2 (germline): SEHNR, FQNEAQ (reference sequence). Sequences were obtained from blood T cells: a sorted CD56 or NKG2C T cell subset, CD4+ or CD8+ T cells, or bulk PBMC T cells (not recorded which). This sequence joins TRBV7-9 and TRBJ2-4. The receptor's source is a man between 18 and 35 years old in good health. The CDR3 loop is CASSPTDLAKNIQYF.